The clone carrying this TCR beta chain has a handful of counts. The data originate from a study of metastatic and nonmetastatic thyroid tumors. TCRdb recomputed clones from the PCR reads via MiXCR. The sample shows roughly 12,000 clones, under 35% of them seen only once. Deletions cut 2 bases from V and 7 bases from J, with 11 bases between. CDR1 is ENHRY, CDR2 SYGVKD, per germline. The length of the CDR3 is 13 residues. Nobody among the patients had been given any treatment before thyroid surgery. V gene TRBV10-3 combines with J gene TRBJ1-1, with a tentative D call TRBD1 (5 bases). Sequencing was performed on tumor tissue. The clonotype was recovered from a female donor with papillary thyroid cancer or a benign thyroid nodule (not recorded which). Some clones in this sample may be carry-over from other donors' samples. CDR3 nucleotide sequence: TGTGCCATCAGTGAGACCCGGGGCTATGAAGCTTTCTTT. It is translated as CAISETRGYEAFF.